This T cell receptor (beta chain) was identified in a study of cytotoxic CD8 clonotypes in ibrutinib-treated CLL. Sequenced by immunoSEQ multiplex PCR; TCRdb stores in-frame clones only, minus some. In the table there are about 140,000 clones, about 84% of which are singletons. The CDR3 contains 12 residues. V lost 3 bases to trimming and J lost 4 bases, with 4 bases between them. Looked up from germline, CDR1 is SNHLY and CDR2 is FYNNEI. This clone turned up a few times. The chain carries TRBV2 and TRBJ2-4; D gene ambiguous. The clonotype originates from a human donor with chronic lymphocytic leukemia. Material: PBMCs, obtained after 36 months of ibrutinib treatment. For the CDR3, the DNA is TGTGCCAGCAGTGATGGAAAAAACATTCAGTACTTC. Translated: CASSDGKNIQYF. The complete variable domain, with remaining parts taken from reference TRBV2 and TRBJ2-4, reads EPEVTQTPSHQVTQMGQEVILRCVPISNHLYFYWYRQILGQKVEFLVSFYNNEISEKSEIFDDQFSVERPDGSNFTLKIRSTKLEDSAMYFCASSDGKNIQYFGAGTRLSVL.